This T cell receptor (beta chain) was captured by sequencing in a study of CD4 T cells in relation to SARS-CoV-2 and coronaviruses. Overall study context: No peptide or an HIV-1 Nef peptide pool served as negative control. The restricting HLA molecule for shared crossreactive spike epitopes was mapped.

Before the COVID-19 pandemic, during about 2010-2019, CD4+ T cells were taken from unexposed donors. Isolation of CD4+ T cells took place after roughly nine days in culture. Testing used SARS-CoV-2 S/N and four cold-coronavirus spikes on unexposed-donor CD4+ T cells, cells permitting. As for this clone: The target antigen is unknown.

Findings and caveats of the study: The cross-reactivity analysis covered only spike protein, not other viral proteins.

The repertoire was sequenced with immunoSEQ multiplex PCR; TCRdb's copy has only in-frame clones and lacks some. This table holds tens of thousands of clones, approximately 78% found once. V was clipped by 1 base and J by 0 bases, with 5 bases between them. The CDR3 loop spans 15 amino acids. The germline CDR1 and CDR2 sequences are SGHRS and YFSETQ. Input material: CD4+ T cells from PBMCs, cultured in vitro. J is TRBJ2-6 and V is TRBV5-1; D is ambiguous. This receptor was taken from a human donor in good health. The CDR3 loop is CASSLRVSGANVLTF. CDR3 in DNA: TGCGCCAGCAGCTTGAGAGTCTCTGGGGCCAACGTCCTGACTTTC.